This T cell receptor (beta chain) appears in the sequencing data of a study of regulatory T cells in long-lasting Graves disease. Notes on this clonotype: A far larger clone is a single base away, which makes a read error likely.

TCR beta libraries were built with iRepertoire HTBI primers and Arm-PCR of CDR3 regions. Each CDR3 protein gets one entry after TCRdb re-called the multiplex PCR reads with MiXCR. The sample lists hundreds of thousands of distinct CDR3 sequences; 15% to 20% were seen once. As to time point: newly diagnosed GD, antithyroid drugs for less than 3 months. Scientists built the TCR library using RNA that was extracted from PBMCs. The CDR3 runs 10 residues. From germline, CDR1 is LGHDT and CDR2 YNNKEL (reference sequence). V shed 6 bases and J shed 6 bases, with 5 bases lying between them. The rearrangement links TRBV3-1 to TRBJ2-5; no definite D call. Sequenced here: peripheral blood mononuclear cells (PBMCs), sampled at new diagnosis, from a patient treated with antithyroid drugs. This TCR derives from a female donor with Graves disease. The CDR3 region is CASSEKTQYF. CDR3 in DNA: TGTGCCAGCAGTGAAAAGACCCAGTACTTC.